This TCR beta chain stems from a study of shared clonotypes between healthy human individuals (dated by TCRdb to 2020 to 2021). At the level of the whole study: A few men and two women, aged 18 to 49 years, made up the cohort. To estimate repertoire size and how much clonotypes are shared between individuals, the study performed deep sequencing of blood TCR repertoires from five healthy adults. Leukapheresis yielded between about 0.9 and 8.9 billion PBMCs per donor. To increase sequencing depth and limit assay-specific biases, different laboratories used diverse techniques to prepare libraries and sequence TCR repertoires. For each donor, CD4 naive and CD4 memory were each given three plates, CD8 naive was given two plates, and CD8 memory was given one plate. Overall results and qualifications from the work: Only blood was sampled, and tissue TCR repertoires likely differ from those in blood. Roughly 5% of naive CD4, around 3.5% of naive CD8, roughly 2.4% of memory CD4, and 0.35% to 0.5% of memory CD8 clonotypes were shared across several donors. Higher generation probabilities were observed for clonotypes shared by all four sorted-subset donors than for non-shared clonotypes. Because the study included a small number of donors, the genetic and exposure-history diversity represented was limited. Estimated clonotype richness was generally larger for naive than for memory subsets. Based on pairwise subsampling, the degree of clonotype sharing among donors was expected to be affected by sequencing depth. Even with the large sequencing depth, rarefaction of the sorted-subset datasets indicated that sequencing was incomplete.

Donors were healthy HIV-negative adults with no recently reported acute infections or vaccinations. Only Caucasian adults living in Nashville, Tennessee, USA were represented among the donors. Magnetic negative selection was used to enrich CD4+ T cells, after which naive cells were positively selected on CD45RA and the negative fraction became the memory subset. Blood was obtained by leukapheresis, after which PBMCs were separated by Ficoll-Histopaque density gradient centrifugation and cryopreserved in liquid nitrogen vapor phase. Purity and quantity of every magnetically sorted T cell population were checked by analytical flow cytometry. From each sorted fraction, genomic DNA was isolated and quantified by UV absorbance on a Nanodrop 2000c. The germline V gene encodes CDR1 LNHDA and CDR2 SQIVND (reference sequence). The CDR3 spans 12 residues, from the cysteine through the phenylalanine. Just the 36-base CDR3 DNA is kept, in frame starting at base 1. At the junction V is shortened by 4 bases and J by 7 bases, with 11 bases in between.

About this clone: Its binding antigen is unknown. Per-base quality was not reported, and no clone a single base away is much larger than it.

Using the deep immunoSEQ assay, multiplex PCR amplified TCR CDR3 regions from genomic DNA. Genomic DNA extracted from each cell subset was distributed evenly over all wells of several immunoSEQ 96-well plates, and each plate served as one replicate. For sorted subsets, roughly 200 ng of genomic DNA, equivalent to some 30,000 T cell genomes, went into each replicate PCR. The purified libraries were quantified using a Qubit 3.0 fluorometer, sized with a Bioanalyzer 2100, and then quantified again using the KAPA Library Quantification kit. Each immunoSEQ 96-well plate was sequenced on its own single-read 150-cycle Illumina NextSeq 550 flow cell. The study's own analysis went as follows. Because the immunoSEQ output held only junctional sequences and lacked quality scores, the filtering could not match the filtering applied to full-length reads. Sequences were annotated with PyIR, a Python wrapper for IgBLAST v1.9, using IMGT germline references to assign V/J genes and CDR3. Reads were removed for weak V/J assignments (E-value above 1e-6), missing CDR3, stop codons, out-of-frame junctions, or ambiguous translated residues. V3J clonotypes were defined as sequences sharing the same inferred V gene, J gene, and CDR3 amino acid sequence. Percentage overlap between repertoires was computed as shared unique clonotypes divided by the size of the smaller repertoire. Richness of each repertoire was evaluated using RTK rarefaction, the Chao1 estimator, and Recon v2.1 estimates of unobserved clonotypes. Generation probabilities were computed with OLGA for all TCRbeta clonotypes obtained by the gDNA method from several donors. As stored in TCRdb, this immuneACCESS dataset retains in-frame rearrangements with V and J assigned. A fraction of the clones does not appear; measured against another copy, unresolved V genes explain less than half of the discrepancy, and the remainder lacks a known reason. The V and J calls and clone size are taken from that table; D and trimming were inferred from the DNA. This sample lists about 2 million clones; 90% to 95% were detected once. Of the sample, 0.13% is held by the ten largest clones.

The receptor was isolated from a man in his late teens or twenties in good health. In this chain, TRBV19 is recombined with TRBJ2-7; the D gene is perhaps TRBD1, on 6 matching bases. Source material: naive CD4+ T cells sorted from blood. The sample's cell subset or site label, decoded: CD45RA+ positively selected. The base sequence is TGTGCCAGTAGTACTCCGGGGACAGAGCAGTACTTC. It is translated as CASSTPGTEQYF.